Sequencing of this T cell receptor (beta chain) was carried out in a study of blood T cell repertoires in COVID-19. The wider study: The samples span acute and convalescent COVID-19 from the United States, Italy and Spain. The cDNA or gDNA used as material had been derived from T cells, B-cell-depleted T cells, or PBMCs.

How the authors handled the data: Nucleated cell counts were estimated from reference gene primer amplification. The protocol was immunoSEQ multiplex PCR, while the TCRdb copy is restricted to in-frame clones and leaves out a portion. The DNA was the basis for D and trimming; V, J and clone size are from that table. The sample lists some 150,000 clones; roughly four fifths were seen once. Germline V gene data show CDR1 as SGHRS and CDR2 as YFSETQ. The CDR3 has 14 amino acids. V dropped 0 bases and J dropped 2 bases, with 5 bases sitting between them. V is TRBV5-1 and J is TRBJ1-4; D call uncertain. Sequences were obtained from peripheral blood. This sequence was found in a man aged 80 or over with acute or convalescent COVID-19. CDR3 in amino acids: CASSLERTNEKLFF. The CDR3 nucleotides read TGCGCCAGCAGCTTGGAACGGACTAATGAAAAACTGTTTTTT.